What follows are 27 T cell receptor beta chains derived from one specimen sequenced in a study of shared clonotypes between healthy human individuals. Sequenced by immunoSEQ multiplex PCR; TCRdb stores in-frame clones only, minus some. The repertoire holds a few million clones, with just under 95% as singletons. The specimen sequenced was naive CD4+ T cells from PBMCs. Subset denoted: CD45RA+ positively selected. The receptor source for this set is a young man in good health. Some clones in this sample may be carry-over from other donors' samples.

As to this clone: A read error may produce the germline difference seen at one junction end. The same CDR3 is also encoded by other DNA sequences in this sample. The V and J genes are TRBV2 and TRBJ2-7; perhaps D is TRBD1 or TRBD2 (6 bases each). This CDR3 contains 12 residues. Germline lookup yields CDR1 SNHLY and CDR2 FYNNEI. The CDR3 DNA is TGTGCCAGCAGGGAAGGGGGGTACGAGCAGTACTTC. It translates to CASREGGYEQYF.

This chain connects TRBV29-1 to TRBJ1-2, with 8 bases that match TRBD1. Germline V gene sequence: CDR1 SQVTM, CDR2 ANQGSEA. The length of the CDR3 is 13 residues. The V segment lost 5 bases and the J segment 5 bases; nucleotides outside the gene matches: 7. CDR3 coding DNA: TGCAGCGTTTCAGGGGGCTCAGGGTATGGCTACACCTTC. It is translated as CSVSGGSGYGYTF.

This clone was counted once. The chain combines TRBV27 with TRBJ2-7; 10 nucleotides match TRBD2. The ends lost 2 bases at V and 6 bases at J; junction bases unmatched: 4. This CDR3 region has 14 residues. Germline CDR1 reads MNHEY; CDR2 reads SMNVEV (reference sequence). The CDR3 spells CASSLGLAGVEQYF. CDR3 bases: TGTGCCAGCAGTTTAGGGCTAGCGGGAGTCGAGCAGTACTTC.

The chain joins TRBV21-1 to TRBJ2-2; TRBD2, the table's D call, lacks a check against the DNA. TRBV21-1 is tagged as a pseudogene. The CDR3 runs 14 residues. This CDR3 is CASSIAEGVGELFF. Here the CDR3 DNA reads TGTGCCAGCAGCATAGCGGAGGGTGTCGGGGAGCTGTTTTTT.

CDR3 region: CASSPLTGVNQPQHF. CDR3 coding DNA: TGCGCCAGCAGCCCTCTGACAGGGGTGAATCAGCCCCAGCATTTT. The chain uses TRBV4-1 and TRBJ1-5; 8 nucleotides line up with TRBD1. This CDR3 has 15 amino acids. V lost 4 bases, J lost 4 bases, and 6 bases stayed unmatched. Germline V lookup: CDR1 MGHRA, CDR2 YSYEKL.

With respect to this clone: Other DNA sequences of this sample code for an identical CDR3. The rearrangement links TRBV5-1 to TRBJ2-2; 7 bases map to TRBD1. J gave up 2 bases and V 4 bases, and 5 bases lay outside the gene matches. Looked up from germline, CDR1 is SGHRS and CDR2 is YFSETQ. CDR3 size: 15 residues. This chain's CDR3 is CASSQGQTNTGELFF. DNA of the CDR3: TGCGCCAGCAGCCAGGGACAGACCAACACCGGGGAGCTGTTTTTT.

The V gene is TRBV2, the J gene TRBJ1-6; tentatively, D is TRBD1 (6 bases). Germline CDR1 is SNHLY and CDR2 is FYNNEI. Trimming left V 4 bases short and J 7 bases short, with 11 bases between. This CDR3 comprises 14 residues. CDR3 in amino acids: CASSVRDTNSPLHF. The CDR3 DNA reads as TGTGCCAGCAGTGTACGGGACACCAATTCACCCCTCCACTTT.

The chain joins TRBV4-3 to TRBJ2-1, with 7 bases fitting TRBD2. With 0 bases clipped from V and 3 bases from J, the junction kept 5 bases outside the gene matches. This CDR3 is built from 16 residues. In germline, CDR1 is LGHNA, CDR2 YSLEER. In nucleotides, the CDR3 is TGCGCCAGCAGCCAAGATCGACTAGCAAACTACAATGAGCAGTTCTTC. Protein product: CASSQDRLANYNEQFF.

The V gene is TRBV21-1, the J gene TRBJ2-7; the table's D call of TRBD2 was not tested on the DNA. TRBV21-1 is recorded as a pseudogene. This CDR3 has 19 residues. CDR3 bases: TGTGCCAGTAGAAGTCCGGGGGGCCGGACAACTAACCTTACCTACGAGCAGTACTTC. Translation: CASRSPGGRTTNLTYEQYF.

The chain employs TRBV6-1 and TRBJ1-1, with 10 bases lining up with TRBD1. Germline loops: CDR1 MNHNS, CDR2 SASEGT. This CDR3 comprises 15 residues. V was clipped by 6 bases and J by 3 bases; unmatched bases: 7. The CDR3 sequence is CASRGQGTIHTEAFF. DNA of the CDR3: TGTGCCAGCAGGGGACAGGGGACTATTCACACTGAAGCTTTCTTT.

J is TRBJ1-4 and V is TRBV7-9; D unclear. Deletions cut 0 bases from V and 8 bases from J, with 13 bases between. From germline, CDR1 is SEHNR and CDR2 FQNEAQ (reference sequence). The CDR3 spans 15 residues. CDR3 protein: CASSLATDGSEKLFF. CDR3 coding DNA: TGTGCCAGCAGCTTAGCCACGGACGGCTCCGAAAAACTGTTTTTT.

The V gene is TRBV7-2, the J gene TRBJ2-5; possible D gene TRBD2, 6 bases. CDR3 size: 12 residues. Deletions cut 3 bases from V and 7 bases from J, with 9 bases between. The V gene's germline CDR1 is SGHTA and CDR2 FQGNSA. CDR3 in amino acids: CASSFIGGTQYF. The CDR3 bases are TGTGCCAGCAGCTTTATCGGGGGGACCCAGTACTTC.

This clone was seen only once. The chain links TRBV1 to TRBJ2-1; the table calls TRBD1, which could not be checked here. TRBV1 is given as a pseudogene. CDR3 length: 19 residues. As DNA, the CDR3 is TGCACCAGCGAAGTTTGGGGGCGTAGAACTCTAAGCTCCTACAATGAGCAGTTCTTC. Translation gives CTSEVWGRRTLSSYNEQFF.

This clone was observed once. The chain has TRBV9 and TRBJ2-7; D is possibly TRBD1 or TRBD2 (5 bases each). Looked up from germline, CDR1 is SGDLS and CDR2 is YYNGEE. The CDR3 runs 15 residues. Between the trimmed V and J ends, which lost 0 bases and 6 bases, there was a span of 16 bases. The CDR3 loop reads CASSVEGRLQGEQYF. The DNA of the CDR3 is TGTGCCAGCAGCGTAGAGGGACGGCTTCAAGGCGAGCAGTACTTC.

The CDR3 loop reads CASSLPELYGYTF. CDR3 coding DNA: TGTGCCAGCAGTTTACCAGAATTATATGGCTACACCTTC. The rearrangement joins TRBV28 to TRBJ1-2; D is undetermined. Germline assignment: CDR1 MDHEN and CDR2 SYDVKM. The CDR3 consists of 13 residues. V lost 2 bases, J lost 5 bases, and 9 bases lay in between.

Concerning this clone: Other DNA variants within this sample encode the same CDR3. This chain joins TRBV9 and TRBJ1-1; the match to TRBD1 covers 7 bases. The CDR3 has 15 residues. Germline lookup yields CDR1 SGDLS and CDR2 YYNGEE. V lost 4 bases, J lost 1 base, and 7 bases stayed unmatched. CDR3 coding DNA: TGTGCCAGCAGCCCTCGGACAGGAGGGAACACTGAAGCTTTCTTT. As protein: CASSPRTGGNTEAFF.

This sequence joins TRBV10-3 and TRBJ2-5, with 8 bases identical to TRBD2. V lost 4 bases and J lost 7; bases outside the gene matches: 8. Germline CDR1 and CDR2: ENHRY and SYGVKD. The CDR3 extends over 14 amino acids. CDR3 sequence reads: CAISGSGAGGTQYF. The CDR3 DNA is TGTGCCATCAGTGGTAGCGGGGCGGGGGGGACCCAGTACTTC.

The genes are TRBV4-3 and TRBJ2-1, with 14 bases lining up with TRBD2. Germline V lookup: CDR1 LGHNA, CDR2 YSLEER. With V trimmed by 2 bases and J by 9 bases, 6 bases remained unmatched. CDR3 length: 16 amino acids. Here the CDR3 reads CASSQPGTSGRVEQFF. In nucleotides, the CDR3 is TGCGCCAGCAGCCAACCCGGGACTAGCGGGAGAGTTGAGCAGTTCTTC.

The rearrangement joins TRBV10-3 to TRBJ2-5; 9 nucleotides match TRBD1. This CDR3 spans 14 amino acids. J lost 5 bases, V lost 4 bases, and 5 bases had no gene match. CDR1 ENHRY and CDR2 SYGVKD come from the germline V gene. Here the CDR3 DNA reads TGTGCCATCAGTGTTACCGGGACAGGGGAGACCCAGTACTTC. As protein: CAISVTGTGETQYF.

This clone has a single count. Other DNA sequences in this sample translate to the same CDR3. The chain couples TRBV2 to TRBJ2-5; tentatively, D is TRBD1 (5 bases). This CDR3 contains 11 residues. V was cut by 7 bases and J by 5 bases, with 8 bases left in between. CDR1 and CDR2 from the germline V gene are SNHLY and FYNNEI. DNA for the CDR3: TGTGCCAGCACCGCAGGGGAGACCCAGTACTTC. Translation gives CASTAGETQYF.

The V call is TRBV13, the J call TRBJ1-2, with D possibly TRBD1 on 6 matching bases. Germline CDR1 is PRHDT and CDR2 is FYEKMQ (reference sequence). The CDR3 covers 15 residues. V was clipped by 5 bases and J by 1 base, with 14 bases between them. The CDR3 loop is CASSANPDSNYGYTF. The CDR3 DNA follows: TGTGCCAGCAGCGCTAACCCGGACAGTAACTATGGCTACACCTTC.

Regarding this clone: Sequence at one end of the junction differs from germline and may be a read error. CDR3: CSVHRGVNPGELFF. CDR3 nucleotide sequence: TGCAGCGTTCACAGGGGGGTGAACCCCGGGGAGCTGTTTTTT. The chain links TRBV29-1 to TRBJ2-2; 8 positions agree with TRBD1. The germline CDR1 and CDR2 sequences are SQVTM and ANQGSEA. The CDR3 consists of 14 residues.

The chain joins TRBV5-1 to TRBJ2-5, with a tentative D call TRBD1 (6 bases). Germline V gene data show CDR1 as SGHRS and CDR2 as YFSETQ. Trimming shortened V by 2 bases and J by 5 bases, and 13 bases separated the two germline ends. The CDR3 totals 14 residues. The chain's CDR3 is CASSFQGIGETQYF. As DNA, the CDR3 is TGCGCCAGCAGCTTTCAGGGGATCGGGGAGACCCAGTACTTC.

The chain couples TRBV5-1 to TRBJ2-1; 7 bases are shared with TRBD1. Germline-derived CDR1 and CDR2 are SGHRS and YFSETQ. V dropped 2 bases and J dropped 10; count of bases not matched to a gene: 9. The CDR3 has 14 residues. DNA for the CDR3: TGCGCCAGCAGCTTCGTACAGGGGATCAACGAGCAGTTCTTC. Translating gives CASSFVQGINEQFF.

The rearrangement joins TRBV19 to TRBJ1-2, with 7 bases aligning to TRBD1. This CDR3 region has 12 residues. Germline CDR1 and CDR2: LNHDA and SQIVND (reference sequence). The V and J ends lost 7 bases and 8 bases, in that order; junction bases with no gene match: 7. The CDR3 bases are TGTGCCAGTAATACCGAGGACAGGGGCTACACCTTC. Encoded protein: CASNTEDRGYTF.

The J gene is TRBJ2-3, the V gene TRBV10-3, with TRBD1 identical over 9 bases. Germline CDR1 reads ENHRY; CDR2 reads SYGVKD. Germline trimming cut 6 bases from V and 2 bases from J; bases unmatched to any gene: 6. The CDR3 length is 15 residues. The chain's CDR3 is CAIRGQGLTTDTQYF. CDR3 nucleotide sequence: TGTGCCATCAGGGGACAGGGCCTCACCACAGATACGCAGTATTTT.

V is TRBV6-1 and J is TRBJ1-2; tentative D call: TRBD1 (6 bases). Germline V gene lookup returns CDR1 MNHNS and CDR2 SASEGT. The CDR3 runs 16 residues. Deletions cut 5 bases from V and 0 bases from J, with 16 bases between. The CDR3 is CASSKGRDTANYGYTF. The DNA of the CDR3 is TGTGCCAGCAGTAAAGGCCGGGACACCGCTAACTATGGCTACACCTTC.